This entry lists 2 T cell receptor beta chains sequenced from one sample in a study of blood T cell repertoires in COVID-19. Only in-frame clones appear in the TCRdb table, and some are missing; sequencing was by immunoSEQ multiplex PCR. Altogether tens of thousands of clones are present, roughly 89% being singletons, with the ten largest covering more than 1.5%. Material for sequencing was peripheral blood. Receptors were obtained from a man aged 45 to 65 with acute or convalescent COVID-19.

This clone is a singleton in its sample. The chain is built from TRBV15 and TRBJ1-2; D remains unclear. The CDR3 runs to 12 residues. Germline V gives CDR1 LNHNV, CDR2 YYDKDF (reference sequence). Trimming took 5 bases from V and 6 from J, leaving 10 bases between them. CDR3 in DNA: TGTGCCACCAGCCCCGGTCGGGATGGCTACACCTTC. The encoded protein is CATSPGRDGYTF. The variable domain in full, completed from reference TRBV15 and TRBJ1-2, reads DAMVIQNPRYQVTQFGKPVTLSCSQTLNHNVMYWYQQKSSQAPKLLFHYYDKDFNNEADTPDNFQSRRPNTSFCFLDIRSPGLGDTAMYLCATSPGRDGYTFGSGTRLTVV.

The rearrangement joins TRBV27 to TRBJ1-1; 8 nucleotides agree with TRBD1. This CDR3 comprises 17 residues. The V and J ends lost 6 bases and 4 bases, in that order; junction bases with no gene match: 16. CDR1 MNHEY and CDR2 SMNVEV come from the germline V gene (reference sequence). In DNA, the CDR3 is TGTGCCAGCAGGTGGACAGGGACTTCAGTTTCGGGCACTGAAGCTTTCTTT. Protein product: CASRWTGTSVSGTEAFF.